This is a list of T cell receptor beta chains from one sample in a study of tumor and adjacent non-tumor tissue in lung cancer. One entry per CDR3 protein, called by TCRdb with MiXCR from the multiplex PCR reads. Of more than 120,000 distinct CDR3 sequences in the sample, around two thirds were seen once. Specimen: lung tumor tissue. The origin of the receptors is a man aged 55 to 69 with small cell lung cancer. Both conserved end residues are part of each CDR3. The D gene is left open where the match is weak. Clone size is not always given. Where it is, it says once, few, many or a class for expanded clones.

v_call,d_call,clone_size,j_call,cdr3_aa,cdr3_nt
TRBV29-1,.,.,TRBJ2-1,CSVEDLRGSGEEFF,TGCAGCGTTGAAGATTTGAGGGGGTCGGGTGAGGAGTTCTTC
TRBV20-1,TRBD2,.,TRBJ2-1,CSARPTSGNYNEHFF,TGCAGTGCTAGGCCGACTAGCGGAAATTACAATGAGCACTTCTTC
TRBV4-1,.,many,TRBJ1-3,CASRRDLSSGNTIYF,TGCGCCAGCAGGCGGGACTTAAGCTCTGGAAACACCATATATTTT
TRBV4-1,.,.,TRBJ2-4,CVSSQDPSGLSKNIQYF,TGCGTCAGCAGCCAAGATCCTTCGGGGTTATCCAAAAACATTCAGTACTTC
TRBV12-3/TRBV12-4,.,few,TRBJ2-2,CASSFFGGELFF,TGTGCCAGCAGTTTTTTTGGCGGGGAGCTGTTTTTT
TRBV4-1,.,.,TRBJ1-5,CASSQDSGDDPRPQHF,TGCGCCAGCAGCCAAGATAGCGGAGACGATCCCCGGCCCCAGCATTTT
TRBV10-3,.,.,TRBJ1-2,CAISDLDRRSDGYTF,TGTGCCATCAGTGATTTGGACCGCAGGAGTGATGGCTACACCTTC
TRBV6-1,.,many,TRBJ1-2,CASRQTQSSGYGYTF,TGTGCCAGCAGGCAGACCCAATCCAGCGGCTATGGCTACACCTTC
TRBV13,.,.,TRBJ2-1,CISSLVGQGNNEQFF,TGTATCAGCAGCTTAGTAGGGCAGGGTAATAATGAGCAGTTCTTC
TRBV30,.,.,TRBJ2-2,CAWRGPFTTGELFF,TGTGCCTGGAGAGGTCCGTTCACCACCGGGGAGCTGTTTTTT
TRBV5-5,.,.,TRBJ2-1,CASSLGSAYNEQFF,TGTGCCAGCAGCTTGGGTAGCGCCTACAATGAGCAGTTCTTC
TRBV5-4,.,few,TRBJ2-7,CASSLYPREQYF,TGTGCCAGCAGCTTGTACCCTAGGGAGCAGTACTTC
TRBV5-1,.,.,TRBJ2-5,CASSFRDTQETQYF,TGCGCCAGCAGCTTCCGGGACACCCAAGAGACCCAGTACTTC